These 7 T cell receptor beta chains share one sample of origin, sequenced in a study of shared T cell receptors in the human thymus. Produced via immunoSEQ multiplex PCR; TCRdb's table is partial and in-frame only. The table records about 660,000 clones, more than 75% of them present only once. These data were also filed under a second study, of human thymus T cells.

The material sequenced was thymocytes. The receptor set was obtained from a boy less than two years old with a congenital heart defect.

The V gene is TRBV5-1, the J gene TRBJ1-4, with D perhaps matching TRBD1 (5 bases). Trimming pared 4 bases from V and 1 base from J, leaving 8 bases between. This CDR3 is 14 amino acids long. CDR1 is SGHRS and CDR2 is YFSETQ in the germline V gene. The DNA for the CDR3 is TGCGCCAGCAGCCGGCAGGGAACTAATGAAAAACTGTTTTTT. This encodes CASSRQGTNEKLFF.

In regard to this clone: The same CDR3 also results from other DNA sequences found in this sample. The gene calls are TRBV27 and TRBJ2-5; TRBD2 might be the D (5 bases). Germline V CDR1 and CDR2: MNHEY, SMNVEV (reference sequence). Between the trimmed V and J ends, which lost 5 bases and 4 bases, there was a span of 8 bases. The CDR3 extends over 12 amino acids. The CDR3: CASSPRGETQYF. The DNA of the CDR3 is TGTGCCAGCAGTCCCCGGGGAGAGACCCAGTACTTC.

A single count supports this clone. The rearrangement uses TRBV27 and TRBJ2-7, with a weak D call TRBD2 (6 bases). Germline CDR1 and CDR2: MNHEY and SMNVEV (reference sequence). The ends were cut back, 8 bases at V and 0 bases at J, with 17 bases in the middle. The CDR3 sequence is 15 residues long. The CDR3 sequence: CASWGPSESSYEQYF. The CDR3 DNA sequence: TGTGCCAGCTGGGGTCCTAGCGAGAGCTCCTACGAGCAGTACTTC.

J is TRBJ2-3 and V is TRBV5-4, with TRBD2 matching over 12 bases. This CDR3 comprises 17 residues. The germline CDR1 and CDR2 sequences are SGHNT and YYREEE (reference sequence). V shed 4 bases and J 6 bases; nucleotides not matched to a gene: 12. CDR3 amino acids: CASSQRSSGRGPDTQYF. The CDR3 coding sequence is TGTGCCAGCAGCCAAAGGTCTAGCGGGAGGGGACCTGATACGCAGTATTTT.

The chain links TRBV5-1 to TRBJ2-2; a weak D match, TRBD2 (6 bases). Germline V CDR1 and CDR2: SGHRS, YFSETQ. This CDR3 spans 16 amino acids. V was shortened by 4 bases and J by 3 bases, with 16 bases between the two germline ends. The CDR3 DNA reads TGCGCCAGCAGCCAACTAGCCCTGGAGGACACCGGGGAGCTGTTTTTT. Translated, it gives CASSQLALEDTGELFF.

The rearrangement joins TRBV28 to TRBJ2-2; the match to TRBD2 covers 11 bases. In germline, CDR1 is MDHEN, CDR2 SYDVKM. Germline trimming cut 3 bases from V and 8 bases from J; bases unmatched to any gene: 17. The CDR3 contains 19 residues. CDR3 region: CASSLATSGRYKVPGELFF. CDR3 nucleotide sequence: TGTGCCAGCAGTTTGGCTACTAGCGGGAGATATAAGGTCCCGGGGGAGCTGTTTTTT.

The gene calls are TRBV18 and TRBJ2-3; 14 bases agree with TRBD2. Germline CDR1 is KGHSH and CDR2 is LQKENI. With 6 bases clipped from V and 2 bases from J, the junction kept 10 bases outside the gene matches. The CDR3 has 18 residues. CDR3: CASSLTSGRASVTDTQYF. DNA for the CDR3: TGTGCCAGCTCCCTGACTAGCGGGAGGGCAAGTGTCACAGATACGCAGTATTTT.